The 21 T cell receptor beta chains below were found in one sample sequenced in a study of blood T cell repertoires in COVID-19. Sequenced by immunoSEQ multiplex PCR; TCRdb stores in-frame clones only, minus some. This table has over 85,000 clones, approximately 85% appearing once. Sequences were obtained from peripheral blood. These receptors all come from a woman older than 75 with COVID-19, enrolled during active disease.

The J gene is TRBJ2-3, the V gene TRBV5-4; D is perhaps TRBD1 (5 bases). V lost 2 bases and J 3 bases, leaving 7 bases between the germline ends. The CDR3 extends over 13 amino acids. The germline gives CDR1 SGHNT, CDR2 YYREEE (reference sequence). Written as DNA, the CDR3 is TGTGCCAGCAGCTTAGGGGAAACAGATACGCAGTATTTT. Its protein is CASSLGETDTQYF.

This clone was observed once. The chain employs TRBV10-3 and TRBJ2-7; TRBD1 matches 10 bases. The CDR3 runs to 15 residues. Germline V CDR1 and CDR2: ENHRY, SYGVKD. Germline trimming cut 2 bases from V and 4 bases from J; bases unmatched to any gene: 5. The CDR3 DNA is TGTGCCATCAGTGAGAGACAGGGGGCTTGGTACGAGCAGTACTTC. This codes for CAISERQGAWYEQYF.

The rearrangement links TRBV2 to TRBJ1-1, with 9 nucleotides matching TRBD1. CDR1 is SNHLY and CDR2 is FYNNEI in the germline V gene. The CDR3 covers 14 residues. Germline trimming cut 7 bases from V and 4 bases from J; bases unmatched to any gene: 7. The CDR3 protein is CASTWDREATEAFF. Here the CDR3 DNA reads TGTGCCAGCACCTGGGACAGGGAAGCCACTGAAGCTTTCTTT. The variable domain in full, with the rest retrieved from reference TRBV2 and TRBJ1-1, is EPEVTQTPSHQVTQMGQEVILRCVPISNHLYFYWYRQILGQKVEFLVSFYNNEISEKSEIFDDQFSVERPDGSNFTLKIRSTKLEDSAMYFCASTWDREATEAFFGQGTRLTVV.

This clone was detected a few times. The chain joins TRBV2 to TRBJ1-5; 8 bases agree with TRBD1. The CDR3 has 14 amino acids. V was pared by 9 bases and J by 1 base, with 5 bases of the junction left unmatched. Germline V gene data show CDR1 as SNHLY and CDR2 as FYNNEI. The CDR3: CASSDRASNQPQHF. The CDR3 DNA reads as TGTGCCAGTTCGGACAGGGCCAGCAATCAGCCCCAGCATTTT.

The chain uses TRBV9 and TRBJ1-4; TRBD1 agrees at 9 bases. The CDR3 is 14 amino acids. CDR1 SGDLS and CDR2 YYNGEE come from the germline V gene. With V trimmed by 3 bases and J by 7 bases, 4 bases remained unmatched. The CDR3 region is CASSAGQGPEKLFF. For the CDR3, the DNA is TGTGCCAGCAGCGCGGGACAGGGTCCTGAAAAACTGTTTTTT.

The chain uses TRBV29-1 and TRBJ2-3, with TRBD2 as a possible D gene (6 bases). Trimming removed 5 bases at V and 1 base at J, with 7 bases between. Germline loops: CDR1 SQVTM, CDR2 ANQGSEA. This CDR3 spans 12 amino acids. In DNA, the CDR3 is TGCAGCGTTTCGGGGGGCACAGATACGCAGTATTTT. Translating it yields CSVSGGTDTQYF.

J is TRBJ1-4 and V is TRBV6-5; perhaps TRBD1 as D (6 bases). Deletions cut 4 bases from V and 4 bases from J, with 13 bases between. The germline gives CDR1 MNHEY, CDR2 SVGAGI. The CDR3 extends over 15 amino acids. CDR3 DNA sequence: TGTGCCAGCAGTTCCACCGGACAGATTAATGAAAAACTGTTTTTT. Translating gives CASSSTGQINEKLFF.

CDR3 in DNA: TGTGCCAGCAGCCTAGGACTAGTTTTGGAGACCCAGTACTTC. Its protein product is CASSLGLVLETQYF. The chain is built from TRBV7-2 and TRBJ2-5; TRBD2 matches 7 bases. The CDR3 has 14 amino acids. From germline, CDR1 is SGHTA and CDR2 FQGNSA. V dropped 5 bases and J dropped 5; count of bases not matched to a gene: 8.

This chain connects TRBV10-3 to TRBJ2-2; 11 bases match TRBD2. Germline loops: CDR1 ENHRY, CDR2 SYGVKD. The junction had 9 bases not matched to a gene; V was cut back by 6 bases and J by 6 bases. CDR3 length equals 16 residues. The CDR3 protein is CAISILAGADAGELFF. The CDR3 nucleotides read TGTGCCATCAGCATACTAGCGGGAGCCGATGCCGGGGAGCTGTTTTTT.

The V and J genes are TRBV25-1 and TRBJ1-4; TRBD1 agrees at 10 bases. Germline lookup yields CDR1 MGHDK and CDR2 SYGVNS. This CDR3 contains 15 residues. V shed 2 bases and J 8 bases; nucleotides not matched to a gene: 5. The CDR3 bases are TGTGCCAGCAGTGAAATGGGGACAGGGGTAGAAAAACTGTTTTTT. Translation: CASSEMGTGVEKLFF.

This clone was seen only a few times. This sequence joins TRBV18 and TRBJ1-3; TRBD1 agrees at 9 bases. Germline V gene lookup returns CDR1 KGHSH and CDR2 LQKENI. Unmatched junction bases numbered 6, after V lost 6 bases and J lost 6 bases. This CDR3 has 14 residues. CDR3 protein: CASSAWDRANTIYF. CDR3 in DNA: TGTGCCAGCTCGGCCTGGGACAGGGCAAACACCATATATTTT.

The rearrangement joins TRBV10-2 to TRBJ2-5; D is undetermined. The length of the CDR3 is 13 residues. V was shortened by 2 bases and J by 4 bases, with 8 bases between the two germline ends. Germline CDR1 is WSHSY and CDR2 is SAAADI. The CDR3 DNA reads as TGCGCCAGCAGTGAGGTGTTCTCAGAGACCCAGTACTTC. Translation: CASSEVFSETQYF.

The sample holds many counts of this clone. The rearrangement links TRBV4-1 to TRBJ2-7; D remains ambiguous. The V gene lost 1 base and the J gene lost 5 bases, with 9 bases spanning the gap. This CDR3 region has 13 residues. Germline V gene sequence: CDR1 MGHRA, CDR2 YSYEKL. The CDR3 region has the DNA TGCGCCAGCAGCCAAGTATTGTTCGACGAGCAGTACTTC. Translating it yields CASSQVLFDEQYF.

The chain joins TRBV9 to TRBJ2-5; 12 positions match TRBD2. CDR1 is SGDLS, CDR2 YYNGEE, per germline. The CDR3 has 16 residues. With 3 bases clipped from V and 1 base from J, the junction kept 4 bases outside the gene matches. As DNA, the CDR3 is TGTGCCAGCAGCGCCGGGACTAGCGGGCTCCAAGAGACCCAGTACTTC. This gives the protein CASSAGTSGLQETQYF.

This clone was seen only once. The chain has TRBV11-2 and TRBJ2-7, with a tentative D call TRBD1 (5 bases). Trimming removed 5 bases at V and 0 bases at J, with 8 bases between. The germline CDR1 and CDR2 sequences are SGHAT and FQNNGV. The CDR3 has 13 residues. For the CDR3, the DNA is TGTGCCAGCAGCGGGGCGACCTCCTACGAGCAGTACTTC. Residues: CASSGATSYEQYF.

The chain is built from TRBV18 and TRBJ1-1, with 9 bases fitting TRBD1. From germline, CDR1 is KGHSH and CDR2 LQKENI. The junction had 7 bases not matched to a gene; V was cut back by 0 bases and J by 5 bases. The CDR3 is made up of 16 amino acids. Here the CDR3 reads CASSPPDRGYVTEAFF. The CDR3 nucleotides read TGTGCCAGCTCACCACCAGACAGGGGGTATGTGACTGAAGCTTTCTTT.

This clone appeared once. V usage is TRBV30 and J usage is TRBJ1-5; D gene ambiguous. CDR3 size: 17 residues. Trimming took off 1 base at V and 0 bases at J, with 16 bases between the two ends. Germline V gene lookup returns CDR1 GTSNPN and CDR2 SVGIG (reference sequence). The CDR3 region has the DNA TGTGCCTGGAGTGGGTATCTGATTATACTTAGCAATCAGCCCCAGCATTTT. Protein product: CAWSGYLIILSNQPQHF. Based on the CDR3 plus reference TRBV30 and TRBJ1-5, the full variable domain is SQTIHQWPATLVQPVGSPLSLECTVEGTSNPNLYWYRQAAGRGLQLLFYSVGIGQISSEVPQNLSASRPQDRQFILSSKKLLLSDSGFYLCAWSGYLIILSNQPQHFGDGTRLSIL.

The chain joins TRBV7-9 to TRBJ2-7; 9 bases are shared with TRBD1. The germline CDR1 and CDR2 sequences are SEHNR and FQNEAQ (reference sequence). Trimming took 5 bases from V and 3 from J; bases not matched to a gene: 5. CDR3 size: 14 residues. The CDR3 protein is CASSPGQGNYEQYF. Written as DNA, the CDR3 is TGTGCCAGCAGCCCGGGACAGGGAAACTACGAGCAGTACTTC.

The chain uses TRBV18 and TRBJ2-7; D call uncertain. This CDR3 contains 15 residues. CDR1 KGHSH and CDR2 LQKENI come from the germline V gene. The V end lost 0 bases, the J end lost 2 bases, and 11 bases lay between the germline ends. The CDR3 bases are TGTGCCAGCTCACCACCGCTCCAGGTTGCCTACGAGCAGTACTTC. Protein: CASSPPLQVAYEQYF.

The chain uses TRBV6-5 and TRBJ1-5; 7 bases match TRBD1. The J segment lost 6 bases and the V segment lost 7 bases, leaving 3 bases of the junction unmatched. The CDR3 has 12 amino acids. Germline V CDR1 and CDR2: MNHEY, SVGAGI. The CDR3 coding sequence is TGTGCCAGCAAGACAGGGTCTCAGCCCCAGCATTTT. Protein product: CASKTGSQPQHF.

The chain is built from TRBV9 and TRBJ2-2; D unclear. From germline, CDR1 is SGDLS and CDR2 YYNGEE. V lost 0 bases to trimming and J lost 7 bases, with 10 bases between them. The CDR3 spans 14 residues. The CDR3 DNA follows: TGTGCCAGCAGCGTAGCTATATCGAGCGGGGAGCTGTTTTTT. It translates to CASSVAISSGELFF.